Shown below are 5 T cell receptor beta chains from a single sample sequenced in a study of T cells in Graves' hyperthyroidism and ophthalmopathy. There were TCR beta CDR3 regions amplified from RNA transcripts. First-round RT-PCR with HTBI primers amplified the TCR CDR3 region. TCRdb reprocessed the multiplex PCR reads via MiXCR and lists one record per CDR3 protein. The sample lists roughly 580,000 distinct CDR3 sequences, 14% seen once, with about 5.8% in the top ten. Material for sequencing was blood. Receptors originate from a woman in her 30s with Graves' hyperthyroidism that later progressed to Graves' ophthalmopathy.

The chain links TRBV28 to TRBJ2-5; D might be TRBD1 (6 bases). The CDR3 has 14 residues. The V end lost 5 bases, the J end lost 4 bases, and 14 bases lay between the germline ends. The germline V gene encodes CDR1 MDHEN and CDR2 SYDVKM. The DNA for the CDR3 is TGTGCCAGCAGTCCTCCGGGACATGGAGAGACCCAGTACTTC. Translating it yields CASSPPGHGETQYF.

This clonotype has at least ten counts. This chain uses TRBV20-1 with TRBJ2-2, with D tentatively TRBD2 (6 bases). Germline V gives CDR1 DFQATT, CDR2 SNEGSKA (reference sequence). The CDR3 spans 17 residues. Between the trimmed V and J ends, which lost 3 bases and 0 bases, there was a span of 17 bases. CDR3 amino acids: CSARGGAGFANTGELFF. For the CDR3, the DNA is TGCAGTGCTAGGGGGGGAGCCGGTTTCGCGAACACCGGGGAGCTGTTTTTT.

On this clonotype itself: A much larger clone lies one base from this, so it may be a read error. The chain combines TRBV12-3 or TRBV12-4 with TRBJ2-1, with TRBD2 identical over 8 bases. This CDR3 contains 13 residues. The CDR3 DNA reads as TGTGCCTGCAGTGAGACTAGCGCCAATGAGCAGTTCTTC. It is translated as CACSETSANEQFF.

This clonotype was counted ten times or more. The chain joins TRBV5-1 to TRBJ1-1, with D uncertain. V was trimmed by 4 bases and J by 4 bases, leaving 5 bases between them. The CDR3 is made up of 11 amino acids. Germline V lookup: CDR1 SGHRS, CDR2 YFSETQ. The CDR3 is CASSIGTEAFF. CDR3 in DNA: TGCGCCAGCAGCATTGGCACTGAAGCTTTCTTT.

This clonotype was counted at least ten times. The rearrangement uses TRBV12-5 and TRBJ2-1, with 8 bases aligning to TRBD1. Looked up from germline, CDR1 is LGHNT and CDR2 is FRNRAP. Germline trimming cut 0 bases from V and 9 bases from J; bases unmatched to any gene: 13. This CDR3 spans 17 amino acids. In DNA, the CDR3 is TGTGCTAGTGGTTTGGTTATTACCGGACAGGGTGTTTCTGAGCAGTTCTTC. The encoded protein is CASGLVITGQGVSEQFF.